This TCR beta chain was identified during a study of blood T cell repertoires in COVID-19. V was pared by 7 bases and J by 2 bases, with 6 bases of the junction left unmatched. There are 15 residues in the CDR3. The germline CDR1 and CDR2 sequences are MNHEY and SVGAGI. The repertoire was sequenced with immunoSEQ multiplex PCR; TCRdb's copy has only in-frame clones and lacks some. The sample consists of a few hundred thousand clones, 80% to 90% of them appearing once. The TCR comes from a woman in her 30s who had recovered from COVID-19. Sequencing was carried out using PBMCs or T cells enriched from blood (not recorded which). This chain connects TRBV6-5 to TRBJ1-4; TRBD1 matches 8 bases. CDR3 residues: CASTFQGATNEKLFF. CDR3 bases: TGTGCCAGCACCTTTCAGGGGGCGACTAATGAAAAACTGTTTTTT.